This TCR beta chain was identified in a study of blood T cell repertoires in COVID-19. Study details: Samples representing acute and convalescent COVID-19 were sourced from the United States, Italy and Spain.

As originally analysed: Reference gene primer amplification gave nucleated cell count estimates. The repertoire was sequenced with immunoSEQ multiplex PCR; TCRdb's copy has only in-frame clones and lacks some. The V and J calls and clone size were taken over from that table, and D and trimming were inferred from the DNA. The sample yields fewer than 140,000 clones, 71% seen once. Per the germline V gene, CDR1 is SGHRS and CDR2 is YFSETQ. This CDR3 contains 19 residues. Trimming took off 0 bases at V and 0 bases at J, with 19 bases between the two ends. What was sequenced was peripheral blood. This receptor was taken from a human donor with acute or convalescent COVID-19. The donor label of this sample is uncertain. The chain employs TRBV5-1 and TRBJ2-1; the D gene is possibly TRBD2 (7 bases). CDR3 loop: CASSLATRGGSSSYNEQFF. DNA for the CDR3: TGCGCCAGCAGCTTGGCGACTAGGGGGGGTTCTAGCTCCTACAATGAGCAGTTCTTC.